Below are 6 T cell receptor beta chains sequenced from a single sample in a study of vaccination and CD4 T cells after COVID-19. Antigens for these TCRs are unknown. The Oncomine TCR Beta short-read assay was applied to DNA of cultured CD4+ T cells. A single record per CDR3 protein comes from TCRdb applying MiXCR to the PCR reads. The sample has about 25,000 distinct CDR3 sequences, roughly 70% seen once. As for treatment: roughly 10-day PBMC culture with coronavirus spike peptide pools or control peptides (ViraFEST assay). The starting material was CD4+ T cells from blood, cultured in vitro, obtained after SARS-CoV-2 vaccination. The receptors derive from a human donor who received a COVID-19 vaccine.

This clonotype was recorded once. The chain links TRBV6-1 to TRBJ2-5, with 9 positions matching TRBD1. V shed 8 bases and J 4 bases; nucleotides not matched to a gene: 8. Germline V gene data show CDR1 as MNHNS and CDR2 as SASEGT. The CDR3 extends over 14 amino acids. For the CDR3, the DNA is TGTGCCAGCGGGAGGACAGGGGCTACAGAGACCCAGTACTTC. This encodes CASGRTGATETQYF.

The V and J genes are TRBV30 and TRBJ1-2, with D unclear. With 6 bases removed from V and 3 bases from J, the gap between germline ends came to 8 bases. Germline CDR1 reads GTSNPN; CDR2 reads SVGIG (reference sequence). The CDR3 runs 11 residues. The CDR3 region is CACNHYYGYTF. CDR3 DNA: TGTGCCTGTAACCATTACTATGGCTACACCTTC.

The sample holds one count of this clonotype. In DNA, the CDR3 is TGTGCCAGCAGCTTAGGAGGGGTTGGAAACACCATATATTTT. Amino acids: CASSLGGVGNTIYF. J is TRBJ1-3 and V is TRBV7-6; possibly TRBD1 for D (5 bases). V was shortened by 1 base and J by 3 bases, with 7 bases between the two germline ends. This CDR3 has 14 residues. CDR1 and CDR2 from the germline V gene are SGHVS and FNYEAQ.

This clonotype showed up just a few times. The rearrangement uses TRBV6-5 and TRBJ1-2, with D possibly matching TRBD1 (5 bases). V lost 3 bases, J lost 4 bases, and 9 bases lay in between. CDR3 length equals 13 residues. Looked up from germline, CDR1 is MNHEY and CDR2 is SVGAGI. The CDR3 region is CASSYQGPYGYTF. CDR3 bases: TGTGCCAGCAGTTATCAGGGTCCCTATGGCTACACCTTC.

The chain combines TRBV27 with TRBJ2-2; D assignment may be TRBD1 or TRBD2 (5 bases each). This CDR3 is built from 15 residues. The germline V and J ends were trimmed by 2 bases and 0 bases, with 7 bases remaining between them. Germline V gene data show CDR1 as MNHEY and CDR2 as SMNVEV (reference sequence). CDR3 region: CASSLQGANTGELFF. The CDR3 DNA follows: TGTGCCAGCAGTTTACAGGGAGCGAACACCGGGGAGCTGTTTTTT.

DNA of the CDR3: TGTGCCAGCAGACCAGGGGGCATGGGGCATGGCTACACCTTC. Amino acid sequence: CASRPGGMGHGYTF. The chain combines TRBV27 with TRBJ1-2, with 8 nucleotides matching TRBD1. CDR1 is MNHEY, CDR2 SMNVEV, per germline (reference sequence). This CDR3 is built from 14 residues. Trimming cost V 6 bases and J 6 bases; bases outside gene matches: 9.